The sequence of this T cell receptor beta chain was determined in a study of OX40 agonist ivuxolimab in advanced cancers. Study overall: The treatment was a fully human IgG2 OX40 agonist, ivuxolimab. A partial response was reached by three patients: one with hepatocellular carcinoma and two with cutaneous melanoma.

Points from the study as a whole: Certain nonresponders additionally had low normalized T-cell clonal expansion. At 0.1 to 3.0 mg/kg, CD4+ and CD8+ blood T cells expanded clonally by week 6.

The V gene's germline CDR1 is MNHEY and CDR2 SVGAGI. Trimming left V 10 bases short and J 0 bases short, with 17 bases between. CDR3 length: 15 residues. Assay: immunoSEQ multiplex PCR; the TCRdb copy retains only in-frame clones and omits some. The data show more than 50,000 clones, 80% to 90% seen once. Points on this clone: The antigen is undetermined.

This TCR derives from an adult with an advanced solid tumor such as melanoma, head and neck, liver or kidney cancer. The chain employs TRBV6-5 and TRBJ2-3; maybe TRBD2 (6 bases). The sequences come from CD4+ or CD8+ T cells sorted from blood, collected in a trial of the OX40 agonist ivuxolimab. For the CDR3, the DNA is TGTGCCATCGGGGGATTTGGGACTAGCACAGATACGCAGTATTTT. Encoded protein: CAIGGFGTSTDTQYF.